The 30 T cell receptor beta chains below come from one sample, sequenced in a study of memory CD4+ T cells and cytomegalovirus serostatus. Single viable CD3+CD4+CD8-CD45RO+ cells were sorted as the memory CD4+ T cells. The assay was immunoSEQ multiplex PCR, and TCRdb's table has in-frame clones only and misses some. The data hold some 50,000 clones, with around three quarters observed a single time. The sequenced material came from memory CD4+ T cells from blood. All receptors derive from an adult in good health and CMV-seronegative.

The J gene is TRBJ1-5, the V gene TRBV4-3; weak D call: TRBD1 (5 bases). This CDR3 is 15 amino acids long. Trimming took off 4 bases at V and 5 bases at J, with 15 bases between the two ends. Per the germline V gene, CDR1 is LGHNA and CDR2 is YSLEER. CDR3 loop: CASSPRGDPDQPQHF. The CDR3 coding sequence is TGCGCCAGCAGCCCCCGCGGGGACCCTGATCAGCCCCAGCATTTT.

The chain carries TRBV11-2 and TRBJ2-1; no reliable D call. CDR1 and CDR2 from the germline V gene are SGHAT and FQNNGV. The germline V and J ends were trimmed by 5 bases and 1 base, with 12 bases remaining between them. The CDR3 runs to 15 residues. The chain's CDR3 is CASSPAVGSYNEQFF. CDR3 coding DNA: TGTGCCAGCAGCCCCGCTGTGGGGTCCTACAATGAGCAGTTCTTC.

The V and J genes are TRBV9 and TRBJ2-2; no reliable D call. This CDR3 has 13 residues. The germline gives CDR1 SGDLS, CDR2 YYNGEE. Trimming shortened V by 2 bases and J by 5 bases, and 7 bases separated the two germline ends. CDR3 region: CASSVRDTGELFF. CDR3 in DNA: TGTGCCAGCAGCGTTAGGGATACCGGGGAGCTGTTTTTT.

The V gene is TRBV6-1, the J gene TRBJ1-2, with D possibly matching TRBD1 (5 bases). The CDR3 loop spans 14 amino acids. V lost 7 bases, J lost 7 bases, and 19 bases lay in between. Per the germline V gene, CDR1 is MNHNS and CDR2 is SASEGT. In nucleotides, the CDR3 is TGTGCCAGCACCCCCTTGCCGGGGCGGGGTGGCTACACCTTC. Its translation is CASTPLPGRGGYTF.

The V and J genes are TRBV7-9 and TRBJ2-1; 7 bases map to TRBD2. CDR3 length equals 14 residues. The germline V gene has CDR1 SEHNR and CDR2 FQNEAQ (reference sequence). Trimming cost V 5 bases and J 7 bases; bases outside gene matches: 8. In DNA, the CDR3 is TGTGCCAGCAGCCCGAACCGGGGGGAAAATGAGCAGTTCTTC. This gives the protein CASSPNRGENEQFF.

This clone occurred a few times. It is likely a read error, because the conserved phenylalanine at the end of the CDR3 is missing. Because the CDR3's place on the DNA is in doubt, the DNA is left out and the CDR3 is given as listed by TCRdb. CDR3 sequence: CASSEGATIV. The chain couples TRBV6-1 to TRBJ1-1; the table names TRBD1, a call not compared with the DNA. The CDR3 extends over 10 residues, inclusive of both ends. Germline V gene data show CDR1 as MNHNS and CDR2 as SASEGT.

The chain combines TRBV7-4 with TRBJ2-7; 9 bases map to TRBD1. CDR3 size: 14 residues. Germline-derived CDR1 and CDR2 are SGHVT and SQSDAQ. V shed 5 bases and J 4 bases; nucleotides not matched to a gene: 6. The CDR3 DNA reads TGTGCCAGCAGCCCGGGGACAGGGAGGTACGAGCAGTACTTC. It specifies CASSPGTGRYEQYF.

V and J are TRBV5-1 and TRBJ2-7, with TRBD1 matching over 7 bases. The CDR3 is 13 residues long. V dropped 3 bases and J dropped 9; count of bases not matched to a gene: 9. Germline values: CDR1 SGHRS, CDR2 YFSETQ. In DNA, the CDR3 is TGCGCCAGCAGCTCAGGACAGGAGAGGGGGCAGTACTTC. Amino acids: CASSSGQERGQYF.

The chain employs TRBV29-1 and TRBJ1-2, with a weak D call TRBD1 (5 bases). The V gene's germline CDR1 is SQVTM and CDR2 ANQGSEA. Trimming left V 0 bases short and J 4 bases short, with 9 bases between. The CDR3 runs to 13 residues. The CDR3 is CSVEEGRRYGYTF. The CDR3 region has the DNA TGCAGCGTTGAAGAGGGGCGCCGCTATGGCTACACCTTC.

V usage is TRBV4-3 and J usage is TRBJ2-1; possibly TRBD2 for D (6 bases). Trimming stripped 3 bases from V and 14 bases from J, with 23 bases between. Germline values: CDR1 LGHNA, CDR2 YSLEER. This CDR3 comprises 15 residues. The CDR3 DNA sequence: TGCGCCAGCAGCCAGGATCACACAACGGGACTGGACAAGTTCTTC. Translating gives CASSQDHTTGLDKFF.

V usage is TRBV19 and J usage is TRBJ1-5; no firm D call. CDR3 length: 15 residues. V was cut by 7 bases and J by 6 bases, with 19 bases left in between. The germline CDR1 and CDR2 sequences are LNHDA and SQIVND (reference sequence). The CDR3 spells CASIPSGFLGQPQHF. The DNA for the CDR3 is TGTGCCAGTATCCCCTCGGGATTCCTCGGTCAGCCCCAGCATTTT.

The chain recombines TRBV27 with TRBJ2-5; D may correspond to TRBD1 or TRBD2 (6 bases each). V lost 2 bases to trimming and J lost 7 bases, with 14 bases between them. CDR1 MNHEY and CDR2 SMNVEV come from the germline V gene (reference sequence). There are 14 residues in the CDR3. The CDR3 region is CASSLKGGFVTQYF. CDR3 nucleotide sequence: TGTGCCAGCAGTTTAAAAGGGGGGTTTGTGACCCAGTACTTC.

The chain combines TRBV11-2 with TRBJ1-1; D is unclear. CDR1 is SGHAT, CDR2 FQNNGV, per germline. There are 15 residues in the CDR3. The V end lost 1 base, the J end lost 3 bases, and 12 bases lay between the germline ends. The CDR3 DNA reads TGTGCCAGCAGCTTAGGAAAGGAGGGCGACACTGAAGCTTTCTTT. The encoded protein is CASSLGKEGDTEAFF. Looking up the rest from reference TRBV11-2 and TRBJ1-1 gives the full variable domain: EAGVAQSPRYKIIEKRQSVAFWCNPISGHATLYWYQQILGQGPKLLIQFQNNGVVDDSQLPKDRFSAERLKGVDSTLKIQPAKLEDSAVYLCASSLGKEGDTEAFFGQGTRLTVV.

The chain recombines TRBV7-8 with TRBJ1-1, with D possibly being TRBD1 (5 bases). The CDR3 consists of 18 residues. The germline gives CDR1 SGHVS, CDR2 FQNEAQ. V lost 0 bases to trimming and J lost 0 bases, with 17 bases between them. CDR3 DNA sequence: TGTGCCAGCAGCTTAGCGTTCTCCCAGGGAGGCCTGAACACTGAAGCTTTCTTT. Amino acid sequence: CASSLAFSQGGLNTEAFF.

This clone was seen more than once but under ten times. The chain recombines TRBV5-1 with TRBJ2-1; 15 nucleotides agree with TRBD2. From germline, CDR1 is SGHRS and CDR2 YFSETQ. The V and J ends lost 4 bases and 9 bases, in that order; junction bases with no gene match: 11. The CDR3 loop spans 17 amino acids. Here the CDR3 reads CASSQGLAGGPEGEQFF. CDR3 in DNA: TGCGCCAGCAGCCAAGGACTAGCGGGAGGGCCCGAGGGTGAGCAGTTCTTC.

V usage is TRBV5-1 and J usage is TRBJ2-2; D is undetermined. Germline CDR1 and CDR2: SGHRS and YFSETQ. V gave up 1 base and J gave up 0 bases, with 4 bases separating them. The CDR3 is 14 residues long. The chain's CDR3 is CASSLRTNTGELFF. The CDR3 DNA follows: TGCGCCAGCAGCTTGCGGACGAACACCGGGGAGCTGTTTTTT.

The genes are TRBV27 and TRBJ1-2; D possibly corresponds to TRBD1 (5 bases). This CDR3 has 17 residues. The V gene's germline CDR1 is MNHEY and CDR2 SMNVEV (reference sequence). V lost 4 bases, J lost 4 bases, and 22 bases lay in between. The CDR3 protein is CASSSAGTLNKPYGYTF. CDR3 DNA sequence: TGTGCCAGCAGTTCCGCCGGGACCCTCAACAAGCCCTATGGCTACACCTTC.

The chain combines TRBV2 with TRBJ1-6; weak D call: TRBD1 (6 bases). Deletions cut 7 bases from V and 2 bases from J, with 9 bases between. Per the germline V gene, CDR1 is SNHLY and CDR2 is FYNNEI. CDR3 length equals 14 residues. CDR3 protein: CASTEGAYNSPLHF. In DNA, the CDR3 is TGTGCCAGCACTGAGGGGGCCTATAATTCACCCCTCCACTTT.

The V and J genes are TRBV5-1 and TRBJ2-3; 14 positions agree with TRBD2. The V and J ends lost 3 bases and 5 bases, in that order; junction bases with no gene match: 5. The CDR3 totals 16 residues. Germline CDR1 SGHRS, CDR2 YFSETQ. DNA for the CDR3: TGCGCCAGCAGCTCCGGGACTAGCGGGGGTGTAGATACGCAGTATTTT. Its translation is CASSSGTSGGVDTQYF.

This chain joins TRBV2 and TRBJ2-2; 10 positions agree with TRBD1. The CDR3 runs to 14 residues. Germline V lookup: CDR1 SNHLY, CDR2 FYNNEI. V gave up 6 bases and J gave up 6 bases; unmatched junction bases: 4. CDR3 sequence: CASRRQGAAGELFF. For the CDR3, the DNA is TGTGCCAGCAGGCGACAGGGGGCGGCCGGGGAGCTGTTTTTT.

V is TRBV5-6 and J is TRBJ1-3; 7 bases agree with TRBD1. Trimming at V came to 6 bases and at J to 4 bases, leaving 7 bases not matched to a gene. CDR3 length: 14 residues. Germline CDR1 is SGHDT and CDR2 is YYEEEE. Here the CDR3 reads CASTRRQGGNTIYF. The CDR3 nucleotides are TGTGCCAGCACCCGGAGACAGGGAGGAAACACCATATATTTT.

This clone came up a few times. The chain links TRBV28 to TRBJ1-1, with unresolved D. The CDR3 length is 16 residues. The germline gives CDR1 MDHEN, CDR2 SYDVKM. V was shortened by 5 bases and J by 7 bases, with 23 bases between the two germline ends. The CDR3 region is CASSLPSVGVGSEAFF. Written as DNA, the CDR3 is TGTGCCAGCAGTCTCCCATCCGTGGGTGTGGGGAGTGAAGCTTTCTTT. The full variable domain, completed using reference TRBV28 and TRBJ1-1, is DVKVTQSSRYLVKRTGEKVFLECVQDMDHENMFWYRQDPGLGLRLIYFSYDVKMKEKGDIPEGYSVSREKKERFSLILESASTNQTSMYLCASSLPSVGVGSEAFFGQGTRLTVV.

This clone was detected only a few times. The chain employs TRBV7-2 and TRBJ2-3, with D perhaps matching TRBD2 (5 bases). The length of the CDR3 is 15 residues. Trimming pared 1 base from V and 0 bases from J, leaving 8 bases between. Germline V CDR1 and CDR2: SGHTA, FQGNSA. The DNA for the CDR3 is TGTGCCAGCAGCTTAGTCGGGATAAGCACAGATACGCAGTATTTT. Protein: CASSLVGISTDTQYF.

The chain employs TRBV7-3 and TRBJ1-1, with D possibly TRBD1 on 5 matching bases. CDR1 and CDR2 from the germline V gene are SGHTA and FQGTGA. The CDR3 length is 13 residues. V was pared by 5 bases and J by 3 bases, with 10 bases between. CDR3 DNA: TGTGCCAGCAGCACCGGGACTCACACTGAAGCTTTCTTT. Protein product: CASSTGTHTEAFF. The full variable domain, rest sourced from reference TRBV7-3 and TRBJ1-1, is GAGVSQTPSNKVTEKGKYVELRCDPISGHTALYWYRQSLGQGPEFLIYFQGTGAADDSGLPNDRFFAVRPEGSVSTLKIQRTERGDSAVYLCASSTGTHTEAFFGQGTRLTVV.

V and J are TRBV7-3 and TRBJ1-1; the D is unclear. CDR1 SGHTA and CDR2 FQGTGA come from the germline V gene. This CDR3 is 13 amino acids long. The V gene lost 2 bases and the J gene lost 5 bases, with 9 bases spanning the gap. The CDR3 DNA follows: TGTGCCAGCAGCTTACAGGAGAGGACTGAAGCTTTCTTT. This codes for CASSLQERTEAFF.

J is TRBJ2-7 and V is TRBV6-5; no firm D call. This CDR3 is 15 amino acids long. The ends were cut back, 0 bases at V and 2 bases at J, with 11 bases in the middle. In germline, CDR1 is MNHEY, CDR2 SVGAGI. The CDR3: CASSYSPPSAYEQYF. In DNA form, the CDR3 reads TGTGCCAGCAGTTACTCGCCCCCTTCGGCCTACGAGCAGTACTTC.

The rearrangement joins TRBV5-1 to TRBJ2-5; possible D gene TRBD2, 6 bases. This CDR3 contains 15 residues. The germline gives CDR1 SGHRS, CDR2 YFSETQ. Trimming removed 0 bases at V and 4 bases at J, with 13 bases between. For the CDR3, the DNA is TGCGCCAGCAGCTTGGTCTCGGGAGTTATAGAGACCCAGTACTTC. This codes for CASSLVSGVIETQYF.

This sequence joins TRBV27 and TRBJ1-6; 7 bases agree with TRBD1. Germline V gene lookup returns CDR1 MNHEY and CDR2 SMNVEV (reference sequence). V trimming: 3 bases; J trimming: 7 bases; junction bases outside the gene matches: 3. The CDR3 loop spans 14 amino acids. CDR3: CASSLGDSNSPLHF. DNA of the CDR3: TGTGCCAGCAGTTTGGGGGACAGCAATTCACCCCTCCACTTT.

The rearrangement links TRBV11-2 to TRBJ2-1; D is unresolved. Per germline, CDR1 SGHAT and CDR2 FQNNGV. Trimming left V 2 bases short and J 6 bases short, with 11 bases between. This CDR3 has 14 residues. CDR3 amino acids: CASSLTVRANEQFF. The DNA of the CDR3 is TGTGCCAGCAGCTTAACGGTTAGGGCCAATGAGCAGTTCTTC.

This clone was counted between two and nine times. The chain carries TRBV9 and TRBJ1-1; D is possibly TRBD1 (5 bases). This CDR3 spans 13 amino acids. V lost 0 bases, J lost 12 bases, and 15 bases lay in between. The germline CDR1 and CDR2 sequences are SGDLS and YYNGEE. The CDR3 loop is CASSVGERGYTFF. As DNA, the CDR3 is TGTGCCAGCAGCGTAGGGGAAAGGGGCTATACTTTCTTT.